These 2 T cell receptor beta chains were all obtained from the same sample, sequenced in a study of memory CD8 T cells in hepatitis C reinfection. The assay was immunoSEQ multiplex PCR, and TCRdb's table has in-frame clones only and misses some. The sample has 46,000 or so clones, nearly 90% seen once. Specified time point: late/post reinfection, 12 to 24 weeks after detection. No in vitro expansion preceded TCR sequencing of the sorted cells. What was sequenced was naive CD8+ T cells sorted from blood. Receptor source: a man between 18 and 29 years old with hepatitis C virus infection.

CDR3 DNA: TGTGCCAGCAGTTTATCCGGTGGAGGGTACGAGCAGTACTTC. Its protein product is CASSLSGGGYEQYF. V usage is TRBV27 and J usage is TRBJ2-7; TRBD2 might be the D (6 bases). V was pared by 0 bases and J by 4 bases, with 10 bases between. Germline loops: CDR1 MNHEY, CDR2 SMNVEV (reference sequence). The CDR3 extends over 14 amino acids.

The V and J genes are TRBV2 and TRBJ2-1; D is perhaps TRBD2 (6 bases). Germline-derived CDR1 and CDR2 are SNHLY and FYNNEI. V was clipped by 7 bases and J by 0 bases, with 10 bases between them. CDR3 length: 14 amino acids. The CDR3 here is CASTSAYSYNEQFF. In DNA, the CDR3 is TGTGCCAGCACTAGCGCCTACTCCTACAATGAGCAGTTCTTC.